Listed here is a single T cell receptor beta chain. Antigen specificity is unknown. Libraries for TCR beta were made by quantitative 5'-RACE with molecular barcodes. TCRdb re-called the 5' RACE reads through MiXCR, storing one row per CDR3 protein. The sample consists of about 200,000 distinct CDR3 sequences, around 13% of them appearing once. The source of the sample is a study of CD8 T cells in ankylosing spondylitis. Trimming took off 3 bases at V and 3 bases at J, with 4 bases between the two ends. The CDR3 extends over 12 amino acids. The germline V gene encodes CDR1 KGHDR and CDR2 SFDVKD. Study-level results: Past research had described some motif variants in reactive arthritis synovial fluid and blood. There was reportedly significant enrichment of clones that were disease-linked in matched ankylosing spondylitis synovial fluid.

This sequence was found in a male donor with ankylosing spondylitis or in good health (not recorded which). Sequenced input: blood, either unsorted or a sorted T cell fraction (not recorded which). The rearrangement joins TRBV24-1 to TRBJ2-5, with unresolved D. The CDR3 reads CATSDTEETQYF. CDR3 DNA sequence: TGTGCCACCAGTGATACAGAAGAGACCCAGTACTTC.